The subject of this entry is one T cell receptor (beta chain). The sample comes from a study of blood T cell repertoires in COVID-19. In the original workflow: It was from reference gene primer amplification that nucleated cell counts were estimated. Clones were read by immunoSEQ multiplex PCR, and TCRdb kept only the in-frame ones, dropping some. The V and J calls and the clone size are those of that table, but D and trimming were determined from the DNA. The sample holds roughly 220,000 clones, almost 90% seen once. In assigning cohorts, the study relied on participant-reported clinical history. CDR1 is SGHTA and CDR2 is FQGNSA in the germline V gene. Trimming took 1 base from V and 4 from J, leaving 16 bases between them. This CDR3 spans 16 amino acids.

Sequencing used PBMCs or T cells enriched from blood (not recorded which). The TCR was taken from a man younger than 45 who had been exposed to COVID-19. The chain recombines TRBV7-2 with TRBJ1-1; D is possibly TRBD1 (5 bases). The CDR3 spells CASSLEGALLGTEAFF. As DNA, the CDR3 is TGTGCCAGCAGCTTAGAAGGGGCTCTGCTAGGCACTGAAGCTTTCTTT. The full variable domain, completed using reference TRBV7-2 and TRBJ1-1, is GAGVSQSPSNKVTEKGKDVELRCDPISGHTALYWYRQSLGQGLEFLIYFQGNSAPDKSGLPSDRFSAERTGGSVSTLTIQRTQQEDSAVYLCASSLEGALLGTEAFFGQGTRLTVV.